This TCR beta chain was obtained from a study of radiotherapy plus CTLA-4 blockade in lung cancer. Study as a whole: 18% of patients responded objectively, and about 33% achieved disease control. Study results and limitations: Expansion in blood of tumor-derived TCR clones was seen after radiotherapy plus ipilimumab. Early blood T cell clone changes and increased post-radiation serum interferon-beta were reportedly the strongest response predictors.

Clones were read by immunoSEQ multiplex PCR, and TCRdb kept only the in-frame ones, dropping some. Of about 120,000 clones detected, approximately 80% appear once; the ten largest clones hold about 5%. This CDR3 spans 17 amino acids. Per the germline V gene, CDR1 is MDHEN and CDR2 is SYDVKM. Trimming shortened V by 3 bases and J by 1 base, and 19 bases separated the two germline ends. About this clone: Its specificity is not known.

This rearrangement joins TRBV28 to TRBJ2-7; no clear D gene. The source was peripheral blood, collected from a patient treated with radiotherapy plus ipilimumab. The source is a human donor with non-small cell lung cancer who had a partial response to radiotherapy plus ipilimumab. The CDR3 reads CASSFPAQRTLSYEQYF. The CDR3 region has the DNA TGTGCCAGCAGTTTCCCCGCGCAAAGAACCCTATCCTACGAGCAGTACTTC.